This T cell receptor (beta chain) was sequenced in a study of T-cell reconstitution after alpha-beta-depleted transplantation in children. In the case of this clonotype: Antigen: not known.

Findings and caveats of the study: About two months after transplant, alpha-beta T cells reportedly came from several hundred expanded graft clones.

The authors prepared the TCRbeta library with unique molecular identifiers. TCRdb re-analysed the PCR reads in MiXCR, keeping a single row per CDR3 protein. The table includes 550,000 to 600,000 distinct CDR3 sequences, 20% to 25% detected once. The CDR3 loop spans 16 amino acids. The V and J ends lost 0 bases and 7 bases respectively, with 18 bases between them. Germline CDR1 is MNHEY and CDR2 is SVGAGI. This TCR came from a boy younger than two who had a stem cell transplant for acute myeloid leukemia, so the T cells may come from the graft donor. This chain uses TRBV6-5 with TRBJ1-1; D is ambiguous. The sample consisted of PBMCs, mostly from graft donor cells, taken 360 days after TCRalphabeta/CD19-depleted stem cell transplant. The CDR3 region is CASSYSRRPFLVEAFF. In DNA, the CDR3 is TGTGCCAGCAGTTACTCCCGAAGGCCCTTCCTCGTTGAAGCTTTCTTT.